The rows below give T cell receptor beta chains drawn from one sample of a study of CD8+ T cells in alopecia areata. Produced via immunoSEQ multiplex PCR; TCRdb's table is partial and in-frame only. The table lists approximately 190,000 clones, about three fifths of them singletons, with 5.5% to 6% in the top ten. Specimen: CD4+ T cells sorted from blood, collected at week 24, from a patient treated with tofacitinib. The source is a human donor with alopecia areata. CDR3s include the opening cysteine and the closing phenylalanine or tryptophan. A D gene is named only where the DNA matches it firmly. Clone size is shown for a subset of rows, as once, few, many or a class of expanded clone.

v_call	j_call	clone_size	cdr3_length	d_call	cdr3_aa	cdr3_nt
TRBV20-1	TRBJ2-7	NA	11	NA	CSAYRTGEQYF	TGCAGTGCTTACAGGACGGGGGAGCAGTACTTC
TRBV7-9	TRBJ1-2	few	11	NA	CASSLAGGYTF	TGTGCCAGCAGCTTAGCGGGTGGCTACACCTTC
TRBV7-9	TRBJ2-1	NA	15	TRBD2	CASSLVLAVYNEQFF	TGTGCCAGCAGCTTAGTACTAGCGGTTTACAATGAGCAGTTCTTC
TRBV28	TRBJ2-1	NA	15	TRBD2	CASSTLAGDYNEQFF	TGTGCCAGCAGTACCCTAGCGGGGGACTACAATGAGCAGTTCTTC
TRBV13	TRBJ2-4	NA	12	NA	CASSLTGNIQYF	TGTGCCAGCAGCTTAACGGGAAACATTCAGTACTTC
TRBV10-3	TRBJ2-5	NA	13	TRBD2	CAIRSGGQETQYF	TGTGCCATCCGATCCGGGGGGCAAGAGACCCAGTACTTC
TRBV9	TRBJ2-7	NA	15	TRBD1	CASSSRDSWSYEQYF	TGTGCCAGCAGCTCTCGGGACAGTTGGTCCTACGAGCAGTACTTC
TRBV10-3	TRBJ2-3	NA	13	NA	CAITVTEADTQYF	TGTGCCATCACCGTGACCGAGGCGGATACGCAGTATTTT
TRBV29-1	TRBJ1-2	NA	14	TRBD1	CSVEDGTGNYGYTF	TGCAGCGTTGAAGACGGGACAGGGAACTATGGCTACACCTTC
TRBV7-9	TRBJ2-5	many	15	TRBD2	CATLSGRSSSRTQYF	TGTGCCACCCTAAGCGGGAGGTCCTCAAGTCGGACCCAGTACTTC
TRBV28	TRBJ2-7	few	15	TRBD2	CASRRSGAPSYEQYF	TGTGCCAGCAGACGTAGCGGGGCCCCCTCCTACGAGCAGTACTTC
TRBV4-3	TRBJ1-2	NA	15	TRBD1	CASSQGPGTAYGYTF	TGCGCCAGCAGCCAAGGACCCGGGACAGCCTATGGCTACACCTTC
TRBV5-6	TRBJ2-2	once	13	NA	CASRLSHTGELFF	TGTGCCAGCAGGCTATCGCACACCGGGGAGCTGTTTTTT
TRBV29-1	TRBJ1-1	NA	14	TRBD1	CSVEDNRGRIEAFF	TGCAGCGTTGAAGATAACAGGGGCCGAATAGAAGCTTTCTTT
TRBV14	TRBJ2-1	NA	13	NA	CASSQVGQNEQFF	TGTGCCAGCAGCCAAGTAGGTCAGAATGAGCAGTTCTTC
TRBV30	TRBJ2-4	NA	15	NA	CAWSIGQIAKNIQYF	TGTGCCTGGAGCATCGGACAAATAGCCAAAAACATTCAGTACTTC
TRBV10-3	TRBJ2-3	NA	14	TRBD2	CATVSGGSTDTQYF	TGTGCCACCGTTAGCGGGGGTAGCACAGATACGCAGTATTTT
TRBV30	TRBJ2-3	NA	15	NA	CARSVGGRDTDTQYF	TGTGCTCGGAGTGTGGGGGGCCGTGACACAGATACGCAGTATTTT
TRBV5-1	TRBJ2-7	NA	14	TRBD2	CASSLEAGGDEQYF	TGCGCCAGCAGCTTGGAAGCGGGAGGTGACGAGCAGTACTTC
TRBV2	TRBJ2-7	NA	14	TRBD2	CASRATSGGYEQYF	TGTGCCAGCAGGGCGACTAGCGGAGGCTACGAGCAGTACTTC
TRBV7-3	TRBJ2-3	NA	14	NA	CASSLTASTDTQYF	TGTGCCAGCAGCTTAACAGCGAGCACAGATACGCAGTATTTT
TRBV5-1	TRBJ2-1	NA	14	TRBD2	CASSLGLAVNEQFF	TGCGCCAGCAGCTTGGGACTAGCGGTCAATGAGCAGTTCTTC
TRBV9	TRBJ2-5	few	15	NA	CASSVGRVGAETQYF	TGTGCCAGCAGCGTAGGACGAGTGGGTGCAGAGACCCAGTACTTC
TRBV5-4	TRBJ2-4	NA	14	NA	CASSLRQGGDIQYF	TGTGCCAGCAGCTTGAGACAGGGAGGGGACATTCAGTACTTC
TRBV7-2	TRBJ2-7	NA	15	TRBD2	CASSPRTSGYYEQYF	TGTGCCAGCAGCCCTCGGACTAGCGGGTACTACGAGCAGTACTTC
TRBV6-5	TRBJ2-3	NA	15	TRBD2	CASTGHAGVADTQYF	TGTGCCAGCACAGGACACGCGGGAGTCGCAGATACGCAGTATTTT
TRBV18	TRBJ1-4	NA	16	NA	CASSPSADSLGEKLFF	TGTGCCAGCTCACCCTCGGCAGACTCTTTAGGTGAAAAACTGTTTTTT
TRBV18	TRBJ1-2	NA	14	NA	CASSPVLGDYGYTF	TGTGCCAGCTCACCGGTTCTGGGAGACTATGGCTACACCTTC
TRBV15	TRBJ2-1	NA	16	NA	CATSDRTGGTYNEQFF	TGTGCCACCTCCGACCGGACCGGGGGTACCTACAATGAGCAGTTCTTC
TRBV29-1	TRBJ2-2	NA	14	NA	CSVEAPTDTGELFF	TGCAGCGTTGAAGCCCCGACAGACACCGGGGAGCTGTTTTTT
TRBV11-2	TRBJ2-7	few	15	NA	CASSLQGQGNYEQYF	TGTGCCAGCAGCTTACAGGGTCAGGGCAACTACGAGCAGTACTTC
TRBV4-3	TRBJ1-1	few	15	TRBD1	CASSQEAGGFTEAFF	TGCGCCAGCAGCCAAGAGGCAGGGGGGTTCACTGAAGCTTTCTTT
TRBV7-9	TRBJ2-7	NA	16	TRBD2	CASSHVSASGSYEQYF	TGTGCCAGCAGCCATGTGTCGGCTAGCGGGAGTTACGAGCAGTACTTC